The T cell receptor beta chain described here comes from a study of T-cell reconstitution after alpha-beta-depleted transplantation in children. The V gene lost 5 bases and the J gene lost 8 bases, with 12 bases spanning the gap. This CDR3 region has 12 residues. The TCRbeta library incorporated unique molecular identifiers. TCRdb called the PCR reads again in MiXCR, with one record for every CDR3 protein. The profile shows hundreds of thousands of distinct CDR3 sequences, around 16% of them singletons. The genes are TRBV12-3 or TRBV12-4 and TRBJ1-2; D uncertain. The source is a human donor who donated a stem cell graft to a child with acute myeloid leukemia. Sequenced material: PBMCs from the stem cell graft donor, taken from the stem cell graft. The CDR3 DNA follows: TGTGCCAGCAGTGTAAGCCACACCGGCTACACCTTC. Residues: CASSVSHTGYTF.